Listed here are 17 T cell receptor beta chains from one sample, sequenced in a study of Graves' ophthalmopathy and Graves' hyperthyroidism. CDR3 regions of TCR beta were amplified from RNA transcripts. HTBI-primed RT-PCR formed the first round, and a multiplex PCR formed the second. TCRdb reanalysed the multiplex PCR reads using MiXCR and keeps one entry per CDR3 protein. Of a few hundred thousand distinct CDR3 sequences listed, 15% to 19% are singletons. Sequencing was performed on peripheral blood. These receptors came from a woman between 18 and 29 years old with stable Graves' hyperthyroidism.

In this sample, this clonotype turned up many times. The chain employs TRBV12-3 or TRBV12-4 and TRBJ1-2; the match to TRBD1 covers 9 bases. V was clipped by 0 bases and J by 8 bases; unmatched bases: 1. The CDR3 is 13 residues long. Written as DNA, the CDR3 is TGTGCCAGCAGTTTAGCGACAGGGGGAGGCTACACCTTC. Translation gives CASSLATGGGYTF.

This clonotype was detected ten times or more. V gene TRBV19 combines with J gene TRBJ1-5; perhaps TRBD1 as D (5 bases). This CDR3 is 15 amino acids long. V was cut by 1 base and J by 1 base, with 8 bases left in between. Germline V gives CDR1 LNHDA, CDR2 SQIVND (reference sequence). CDR3 in amino acids: CASSIGGGSNQPQHF. The CDR3 bases are TGTGCCAGTAGTATAGGGGGGGGAAGCAATCAGCCCCAGCATTTT.

This sequence joins TRBV6-1 and TRBJ2-5, with TRBD2 identical over 9 bases. Germline V gives CDR1 MNHNS, CDR2 SASEGT. CDR3 length: 15 amino acids. The junction had 12 bases not matched to a gene; V was cut back by 7 bases and J by 6 bases. Written as DNA, the CDR3 is TGTGCCAGCAATGAGATTAGCGGGGGAGAAAAGACCCAGTACTTC. Amino acid sequence: CASNEISGGEKTQYF.

There are many counts of this clonotype. CDR3 protein: CASSLVGTTEAFF. The CDR3 DNA reads TGCGCCAGCAGCTTGGTTGGGACCACTGAAGCTTTCTTT. The rearrangement links TRBV5-1 to TRBJ1-1, with a weak D call TRBD1 (5 bases). Germline V gene sequence: CDR1 SGHRS, CDR2 YFSETQ. The CDR3 is 13 amino acids. Trimming cost V 0 bases and J 4 bases, with 7 bases left between them.

This clonotype was counted many times. This chain uses TRBV14 with TRBJ2-5; D might be TRBD1 (5 bases). The CDR3 has 16 amino acids. Trimming removed 2 bases at V and 2 bases at J, with 15 bases between. Germline CDR1 SGHDN, CDR2 FVKESK. The CDR3 sequence is CASSQKPGGAQETQYF. The CDR3 DNA is TGTGCCAGCAGCCAAAAACCCGGTGGGGCGCAAGAGACCCAGTACTTC.

This clonotype showed up just a few times. A much larger clone is a single base away; this may be a read error. The V gene is TRBV7-8, the J gene TRBJ1-1; D remains unclear. CDR3 length: 15 residues. Germline-derived CDR1 and CDR2 are SGHVS and FQNEAQ. CDR3 residues: CASSSDRVWNTEACF. The CDR3 DNA is TGTGCCAGCAGCTCCGATAGGGTTTGGAACACTGAAGCTTGCTTT.

The chain recombines TRBV29-1 with TRBJ2-7; 8 nucleotides line up with TRBD1. CDR3 length: 13 residues. Losses at the gene ends were 6 bases for V and 6 bases for J; bases not matched to a gene: 10. Germline lookup yields CDR1 SQVTM and CDR2 ANQGSEA. CDR3 nucleotide sequence: TGCAGCGTCTGGGCAGGGGGCTTCGGCGAGCAGTACTTC. Translated: CSVWAGGFGEQYF.

The chain is built from TRBV11-2 and TRBJ1-1; D may be TRBD1 (6 bases). CDR1 and CDR2 (germline): SGHAT, FQNNGV. The CDR3 spans 13 residues. V gave up 4 bases and J gave up 7 bases, with 13 bases separating them. The CDR3 sequence: CASSYHRAIEAFF. In nucleotides, the CDR3 is TGTGCCAGCAGCTATCACAGGGCAATTGAAGCTTTCTTT.

At least ten counts were recorded for this clonotype. The chain uses TRBV7-8 and TRBJ1-3; D gene uncertain. CDR3 length: 17 amino acids. The germline V gene encodes CDR1 SGHVS and CDR2 FQNEAQ. Trimming cost V 4 bases and J 0 bases, with 16 bases left between them. The CDR3 bases are TGTGCCAGCAGCTCCATCGGGTCCCCCGTCTCTGGAAACACCATATATTTT. It codes for CASSSIGSPVSGNTIYF.

J is TRBJ2-2 and V is TRBV11-1; 9 bases match TRBD2. With 5 bases clipped from V and 0 bases from J, the junction kept 10 bases outside the gene matches. The CDR3 extends over 18 amino acids. CDR1 is SGHAT and CDR2 is FQDESV in the germline V gene (reference sequence). The CDR3 coding sequence is TGTGCCAGCAGCCCCCGGGGAGCGGGGGGAACGAACACCGGGGAGCTGTTTTTT. Protein sequence: CASSPRGAGGTNTGELFF. Based on the CDR3 plus reference TRBV11-1 and TRBJ2-2, the full variable domain is EAEVAQSPRYKITEKSQAVAFWCDPISGHATLYWYRQILGQGPELLVQFQDESVVDDSQLPKDRFSAERLKGVDSTLKIQPAELGDSAMYLCASSPRGAGGTNTGELFFGEGSRLTVL.

This clonotype has ten or more counts. The rearrangement links TRBV5-1 to TRBJ1-1, with 8 bases that match TRBD1. The germline V gene encodes CDR1 SGHRS and CDR2 YFSETQ. The CDR3 has 15 residues. Unmatched junction bases numbered 10, after V lost 4 bases and J lost 5 bases. The DNA for the CDR3 is TGCGCCAGCAGCCAACTGACAGGGGAGGGGACTGAAGCTTTCTTT. Translating gives CASSQLTGEGTEAFF.

The V and J genes are TRBV12-3 or TRBV12-4 and TRBJ2-5; the match to TRBD2 covers 9 bases. The CDR3 length is 16 residues. Trimming removed 2 bases from V and 5 bases from J; junction bases left unmatched: 9. The CDR3 is CASSLSAGGLRETQYF. CDR3 coding DNA: TGTGCCAGCAGTTTATCTGCGGGGGGGCTTCGGGAGACCCAGTACTTC.

This clonotype was detected many times. The chain carries TRBV7-8 and TRBJ2-2; 15 positions match TRBD2. Germline V gene data show CDR1 as SGHVS and CDR2 as FQNEAQ. V shed 5 bases, J shed 4 bases, and the junction held 5 bases outside the gene matches. This CDR3 contains 17 residues. As DNA, the CDR3 is TGTGCCAGCAGCGCCCGGACTAGCGGGGGGGGCACCGGGGAGCTGTTTTTT. This sequence encodes CASSARTSGGGTGELFF.

This clonotype came up many times. J is TRBJ1-3 and V is TRBV12-5, with D unclear. Trimming took off 5 bases at V and 3 bases at J, with 14 bases between the two ends. The germline V gene has CDR1 LGHNT and CDR2 FRNRAP. The CDR3 covers 15 residues. The CDR3 is CASGLPSMRGNTIYF. The CDR3 nucleotides are TGTGCTAGTGGTCTCCCCAGTATGCGTGGAAACACCATATATTTT.

In this sample, this clonotype turned up many times. The chain joins TRBV2 to TRBJ2-7, with 7 bases that match TRBD2. The germline V gene encodes CDR1 SNHLY and CDR2 FYNNEI. This CDR3 has 15 residues. V shed 5 bases and J 5 bases; nucleotides not matched to a gene: 12. Here the CDR3 DNA reads TGTGCCAGCAGTTCGCTGGGCGGGGGTAGCAACGAGCAGTACTTC. Protein sequence: CASSSLGGGSNEQYF.

This clonotype was picked up many times. This sequence joins TRBV5-1 and TRBJ1-2, with a possible D match to TRBD1 (5 bases). Trimming removed 1 base at V and 3 bases at J, with 16 bases between. The CDR3 is made up of 16 amino acids. CDR1 is SGHRS, CDR2 YFSETQ, per germline. DNA for the CDR3: TGCGCCAGCAGCTTGAGCCGGGGGAGTGGTGACTATGGCTACACCTTC. Its translation is CASSLSRGSGDYGYTF.

This clonotype was detected many times. The rearrangement links TRBV19 to TRBJ1-2; the D is unclear. Germline lookup yields CDR1 LNHDA and CDR2 SQIVND (reference sequence). This CDR3 spans 14 amino acids. Trimming removed 0 bases at V and 4 bases at J, with 9 bases between. CDR3 nucleotide sequence: TGTGCCAGTAGTATAGATCTTGACCTCTATGGCTACACCTTC. The encoded protein is CASSIDLDLYGYTF.